Below are 25 T cell receptor beta chains sequenced from a single sample in a study of beta chain features in type 1 diabetes. Study-wide findings and caveats: There was a moderate but significant shortening of TCRB CDR3s in all four CD4+ subsets of Type 1 diabetes patients.

The sequenced template was cDNA made from the entire isolated RNA. Sequencing was performed with immunoSEQ multiplex PCR; in TCRdb, only in-frame clones are kept and a portion is missing. The sample records 250,000 to 350,000 clones, 14% being singletons. The antigens for these receptors are not known. The sequenced material came from naive CD4+ T cells from blood. Receptor source: a man between 25 and 39 years old with type 1 diabetes.

The chain employs TRBV19 and TRBJ2-7, with TRBD1 matching 10 bases. The CDR3 consists of 14 residues. V was pared by 5 bases and J by 2 bases, with 3 bases of the junction left unmatched. Germline V gene lookup returns CDR1 LNHDA and CDR2 SQIVND (reference sequence). The CDR3 DNA is TGTGCCAGTAGTGCCGGGACAGGGGCCTACGAGCAGTACTTC. This sequence encodes CASSAGTGAYEQYF.

This clone has more than one count but fewer than ten. As DNA, the CDR3 is TGCGCCAGCAGCCCAGGGACACCGATTGTCGAGCAGTACTTC. Residues: CASSPGTPIVEQYF. This rearrangement joins TRBV5-1 to TRBJ2-5; the D gene is possibly TRBD1 (6 bases). The last part of the DNA fits TRBJ2-7 better; the J call may be wrong. CDR3 length: 14 amino acids. Germline-derived CDR1 and CDR2 are SGHRS and YFSETQ.

The rearrangement links TRBV7-3 to TRBJ2-1; TRBD2 matches 11 bases. This CDR3 region has 16 residues. Per the germline V gene, CDR1 is SGHTA and CDR2 is FQGTGA. With V trimmed by 5 bases and J by 6 bases, 9 bases remained unmatched. The CDR3 protein is CASSESLAGALNEQFF. The CDR3 coding sequence is TGTGCCAGCAGCGAATCACTAGCGGGAGCTCTCAATGAGCAGTTCTTC.

This clone appeared a few times. The gene calls are TRBV15 and TRBJ2-5; 7 bases map to TRBD1. This CDR3 has 13 residues. J was trimmed by 4 bases and V by 1 base; bases with no gene match: 0. In germline, CDR1 is LNHNV, CDR2 YYDKDF (reference sequence). CDR3 sequence (DNA): TGTGCCACCAGCAGAGGACAGGGAGAGACCCAGTACTTC. Residues: CATSRGQGETQYF.

This chain links TRBV27 with TRBJ1-2, with 9 bases matching TRBD1. Per germline, CDR1 MNHEY and CDR2 SMNVEV (reference sequence). This CDR3 is 14 amino acids long. Unmatched junction bases numbered 4, after V lost 5 bases and J lost 3 bases. As DNA, the CDR3 is TGTGCCAGCAGTCCCGGACAGGGGCACTATGGCTACACCTTC. Its translation: CASSPGQGHYGYTF.

The rearrangement uses TRBV29-1 and TRBJ1-1, with unresolved D. Trimming removed 1 base at V and 0 bases at J, with 9 bases between. CDR3 length: 14 amino acids. Germline CDR1 is SQVTM and CDR2 is ANQGSEA. The CDR3 loop is CSVEGAYMNTEAFF. CDR3 in DNA: TGCAGCGTTGAAGGGGCCTACATGAACACTGAAGCTTTCTTT.

This rearrangement joins TRBV7-3 to TRBJ2-7; 7 bases align to TRBD2. V was clipped by 3 bases and J by 1 base; unmatched bases: 6. Germline CDR1 and CDR2: SGHTA and FQGTGA. The CDR3 runs 15 residues. Here the CDR3 DNA reads TGTGCCAGCAGCTTCGCTAGCGGTGTGTCCTACGAGCAGTACTTC. Translated, it gives CASSFASGVSYEQYF.

This clone was seen only a few times. The chain uses TRBV2 and TRBJ2-5; D is uncertain. The CDR3 runs to 16 residues. V shed 1 base and J shed 5 bases, with 17 bases lying between them. Germline CDR1 is SNHLY and CDR2 is FYNNEI. The CDR3 spells CASSEGYSRQVETQYF. The CDR3 DNA follows: TGTGCCAGCAGTGAAGGGTACAGCCGGCAAGTGGAGACCCAGTACTTC.

This clone was counted only a few times. The chain uses TRBV7-9 and TRBJ1-5; no firm D call. Trimming shortened V by 1 base and J by 1 base, and 8 bases separated the two germline ends. Germline V lookup: CDR1 SEHNR, CDR2 FQNEAQ (reference sequence). The CDR3 is 15 residues long. CDR3 amino acids: CASSLGSQSNQPQHF. In DNA form, the CDR3 reads TGTGCCAGCAGCTTAGGAAGCCAAAGCAATCAGCCCCAGCATTTT.

In this sample, this clone turned up a few times. This chain joins TRBV7-3 and TRBJ2-7; 10 bases fit TRBD2. Germline CDR1 SGHTA, CDR2 FQGTGA. The CDR3 is 15 residues long. Trimming took 5 bases from V and 6 from J; bases not matched to a gene: 10. CDR3: CASSLGLAGVGEQYF. The DNA for the CDR3 is TGTGCCAGCAGCCTCGGTCTAGCGGGAGTAGGCGAGCAGTACTTC.

This chain links TRBV28 with TRBJ2-1; the D gene is possibly TRBD2 (6 bases). Trimming shortened V by 4 bases and J by 0 bases, and 13 bases separated the two germline ends. Germline V CDR1 and CDR2: MDHEN, SYDVKM. This CDR3 spans 16 amino acids. In nucleotides, the CDR3 is TGTGCCAGCAGTTCCCCAGCGGGCAGCTCCTACAATGAGCAGTTCTTC. Protein product: CASSSPAGSSYNEQFF.

In its sample, this clone was seen a few times. The rearrangement joins TRBV29-1 to TRBJ2-7; the D gene is possibly TRBD1 (6 bases). The V gene's germline CDR1 is SQVTM and CDR2 ANQGSEA. The CDR3 contains 14 residues. Trimming shortened V by 6 bases and J by 0 bases, and 15 bases separated the two germline ends. In nucleotides, the CDR3 is TGCAGCGTCTGGCAGGGGTCGTCCTCCTACGAGCAGTACTTC. Its translation: CSVWQGSSSYEQYF.

The genes are TRBV7-2 and TRBJ1-1; TRBD1 aligns across 8 bases. V lost 2 bases to trimming and J lost 3 bases; unmatched junction nucleotides: 11. The germline CDR1 and CDR2 sequences are SGHTA and FQGNSA. CDR3 length: 17 residues. The CDR3 nucleotides are TGTGCCAGCAGCTTAATCGTCAGGGGGCGAGGGGACACTGAAGCTTTCTTT. Translating gives CASSLIVRGRGDTEAFF.

The table lists this clone with a few counts. This chain links TRBV10-3 with TRBJ2-1, with 9 nucleotides matching TRBD2. Germline-derived CDR1 and CDR2 are ENHRY and SYGVKD. J was trimmed by 4 bases and V by 2 bases; bases with no gene match: 6. The CDR3 length is 16 residues. The CDR3, as DNA: TGTGCCATCAGTGAGGGGCTAGCGGGGCTGTACAATGAGCAGTTCTTC. Its translation: CAISEGLAGLYNEQFF.

This chain links TRBV6-6 with TRBJ2-7; 8 nucleotides line up with TRBD1. The V and J ends lost 5 bases and 5 bases, in that order; junction bases with no gene match: 5. Germline CDR1 reads MNHNY; CDR2 reads SVGAGI (reference sequence). The CDR3 sequence is 13 residues long. CDR3 sequence reads: CASSQDRVDEQYF. Here the CDR3 DNA reads TGTGCCAGCAGTCAGGACAGGGTGGACGAGCAGTACTTC.

This clone was seen more than once but under ten times. The chain employs TRBV7-2 and TRBJ2-1, with D possibly being TRBD1 (6 bases). Germline values: CDR1 SGHTA, CDR2 FQGNSA. The CDR3 runs to 13 residues. V shed 4 bases and J shed 5 bases, with 9 bases lying between them. In nucleotides, the CDR3 is TGTGCCAGCAGCTCTGGACAGCACAATGAGCAGTTCTTC. Amino acid sequence: CASSSGQHNEQFF.

This clone was recorded a few times. The chain is built from TRBV5-1 and TRBJ2-5; 7 bases map to TRBD1. The length of the CDR3 is 15 residues. Germline CDR1 is SGHRS and CDR2 is YFSETQ. The junction had 6 bases not matched to a gene; V was cut back by 3 bases and J by 1 base. As DNA, the CDR3 is TGCGCCAGCAGCTGGACCGGGACAGCCCAAGAGACCCAGTACTTC. Translating it yields CASSWTGTAQETQYF.

The table lists this clone with a few counts. CDR3 loop: CASSVERLAGYNEQFF. In DNA, the CDR3 is TGTGCCAGCAGCGTCGAGAGACTAGCGGGCTACAATGAGCAGTTCTTC. This chain uses TRBV9 with TRBJ2-1, with TRBD2 matching 10 bases. Germline trimming cut 2 bases from V and 3 bases from J; bases unmatched to any gene: 5. CDR3 length equals 16 residues. Germline loops: CDR1 SGDLS, CDR2 YYNGEE. The full variable domain, completed using reference TRBV9 and TRBJ2-1, is DSGVTQTPKHLITATGQRVTLRCSPRSGDLSVYWYQQSLDQGLQFLIQYYNGEERAKGNILERFSAQQFPDLHSELNLSSLELGDSALYFCASSVERLAGYNEQFFGPGTRLTVL.

The chain couples TRBV4-3 to TRBJ1-3; D is ambiguous. The CDR3 length is 16 residues. Trimming removed 1 base from V and 2 bases from J, with 12 bases in between. CDR1 and CDR2 from the germline V gene are LGHNA and YSLEER. The CDR3 spells CASSQALPGTGNTIYF. CDR3 in DNA: TGCGCCAGCAGCCAAGCTTTGCCAGGTACTGGAAACACCATATATTTT.

In its sample, this clone was seen a few times. This chain joins TRBV5-1 and TRBJ2-1, with a tentative D call TRBD2 (6 bases). This CDR3 is built from 14 residues. Per germline, CDR1 SGHRS and CDR2 YFSETQ. Trimming stripped 5 bases from V and 8 bases from J, with 17 bases between. CDR3 nucleotide sequence: TGCGCCAGCAGACCTGGGACTCAGAGCGATGAGCAGTTCTTC. It yields the protein CASRPGTQSDEQFF.

This clone has a handful of counts. The chain uses TRBV7-2 and TRBJ2-7; TRBD2 is a possible D gene (6 bases). The germline V gene has CDR1 SGHTA and CDR2 FQGNSA. The CDR3 is made up of 16 amino acids. Trimming removed 1 base at V and 0 bases at J, with 13 bases between. Here the CDR3 reads CASSLDRDSGSYEQYF. The CDR3 DNA is TGTGCCAGCAGCTTAGACCGGGACTCTGGCTCCTACGAGCAGTACTTC.

The V and J genes are TRBV7-2 and TRBJ1-1, with TRBD1 identical over 8 bases. CDR1 and CDR2 from the germline V gene are SGHTA and FQGNSA. This CDR3 spans 14 amino acids. V was pared by 3 bases and J by 3 bases, with 3 bases of the junction left unmatched. The CDR3: CASSLTGADTEAFF. The CDR3 DNA follows: TGTGCCAGCAGCTTGACAGGGGCGGACACTGAAGCTTTCTTT.

This clone was counted only a few times. The chain employs TRBV29-1 and TRBJ2-2, with a possible D match to TRBD2 (6 bases). There are 15 residues in the CDR3. From germline, CDR1 is SQVTM and CDR2 ANQGSEA. The germline V and J ends were trimmed by 5 bases and 2 bases, with 15 bases remaining between them. CDR3 bases: TGCAGCGTTCGATCCCCAGGGACTAACACCGGGGAGCTGTTTTTT. It codes for CSVRSPGTNTGELFF.

The table lists this clone with a few counts. The chain is built from TRBV9 and TRBJ2-7; a weak D match, TRBD2 (6 bases). The V gene's germline CDR1 is SGDLS and CDR2 YYNGEE. The germline V and J ends were trimmed by 0 bases and 3 bases, with 10 bases remaining between them. This CDR3 is 14 amino acids long. CDR3 loop: CASSVGREDYEQYF. The CDR3 DNA follows: TGTGCCAGCAGCGTAGGGAGGGAGGACTACGAGCAGTACTTC.

In this sample, this clone turned up a few times. The chain has TRBV28 and TRBJ1-5; D unresolved. The CDR3 extends over 15 amino acids. V lost 5 bases to trimming and J lost 3 bases, with 14 bases between them. From germline, CDR1 is MDHEN and CDR2 SYDVKM. The DNA for the CDR3 is TGTGCCAGCAGTCCCGGGAGGGAAATCAATCAGCCCCAGCATTTT. Translating it yields CASSPGREINQPQHF.